Following are 25 T cell receptor beta chains from one sample sequenced in a study of cytomegalovirus exposure and HLA in healthy donors. The data were produced by immunoSEQ multiplex PCR, yet TCRdb's version contains in-frame clones alone and is incomplete. The sample consists of roughly 120,000 clones, approximately 89% of them appearing once. Sequencing was carried out using PBMCs. The receptors here all came from a man aged 18 to 29 in good health and CMV-seronegative.

The chain is built from TRBV19 and TRBJ1-5; 7 bases match TRBD1. Germline CDR1 reads LNHDA; CDR2 reads SQIVND (reference sequence). After removal of 1 base from V and 9 bases from J, the junction contained 9 bases not matched to a gene. The CDR3 totals 15 residues. CDR3: CASSIGTGGRSPQHF. The DNA for the CDR3 is TGTGCCAGTAGTATAGGGACAGGAGGACGATCGCCCCAGCATTTT.

The chain joins TRBV7-9 to TRBJ2-7; 8 bases line up with TRBD2. Per the germline V gene, CDR1 is SEHNR and CDR2 is FQNEAQ (reference sequence). This CDR3 spans 14 amino acids. Trimming took 0 bases from V and 2 from J; bases not matched to a gene: 0. CDR3 loop: CASSLAGLAYEQYF. The CDR3 nucleotides read TGTGCCAGCAGCTTAGCGGGACTAGCCTACGAGCAGTACTTC.

The chain links TRBV27 to TRBJ2-3; no definite D call. Per germline, CDR1 MNHEY and CDR2 SMNVEV (reference sequence). The CDR3 totals 14 residues. Between the trimmed V and J ends, which lost 2 bases and 2 bases, there was a span of 8 bases. The CDR3 coding sequence is TGTGCCAGCAGTTTACAGATTCCCACAGATACGCAGTATTTT. Its translation is CASSLQIPTDTQYF.

This clone was seen just once. The chain carries TRBV4-1 and TRBJ1-5; 7 nucleotides align to TRBD1. The J segment lost 1 base and the V segment lost 1 base, leaving 10 bases of the junction unmatched. Germline V gene data show CDR1 as MGHRA and CDR2 as YSYEKL. The CDR3 loop spans 18 amino acids. The CDR3 sequence: CASSQVLQGVWSNQPQHF. The CDR3 bases are TGCGCCAGCAGCCAAGTTCTCCAGGGGGTATGGAGCAATCAGCCCCAGCATTTT.

The V call is TRBV4-2, the J call TRBJ1-5; no firm D call. Between the trimmed V and J ends, which lost 1 base and 0 bases, there was a span of 10 bases. This CDR3 spans 16 amino acids. In germline, CDR1 is LGHNA, CDR2 YNFKEQ. The DNA of the CDR3 is TGTGCCAGCAGCCAAGGTTCGAGAAATAGCAATCAGCCCCAGCATTTT. It specifies CASSQGSRNSNQPQHF.

The rearrangement links TRBV6-5 to TRBJ1-1; D not resolved. Deletions cut 1 base from V and 3 bases from J, with 15 bases between. CDR1 MNHEY and CDR2 SVGAGI come from the germline V gene. The CDR3 is 16 residues long. In nucleotides, the CDR3 is TGTGCCAGCAGTTACTTCTCCCGGGAGGAAGACACTGAAGCTTTCTTT. Encoded protein: CASSYFSREEDTEAFF.

The chain recombines TRBV5-6 with TRBJ2-7; TRBD1 aligns across 9 bases. Per germline, CDR1 SGHDT and CDR2 YYEEEE. The J segment lost 2 bases and the V segment lost 5 bases, leaving 5 bases of the junction unmatched. This CDR3 spans 14 amino acids. In DNA form, the CDR3 reads TGTGCCAGCAGACGAACAGGGGGCACCTACGAGCAGTACTTC. This gives the protein CASRRTGGTYEQYF.

This clone has only one observation. This chain joins TRBV13 and TRBJ2-7, with 10 nucleotides matching TRBD1. There are 15 residues in the CDR3. Trimming removed 5 bases from V and 5 bases from J; junction bases left unmatched: 9. The germline V gene encodes CDR1 PRHDT and CDR2 FYEKMQ (reference sequence). CDR3 region: CASSQTTGGVDEQYF. In DNA form, the CDR3 reads TGTGCCAGCAGCCAGACGACAGGGGGCGTCGACGAGCAGTACTTC.

CDR3 nucleotide sequence: TGTGCCAGCAAATCGAGCGCCCGCTCTGGAAACACCATATATTTT. This codes for CASKSSARSGNTIYF. This chain joins TRBV6-1 and TRBJ1-3; no firm D call. Per the germline V gene, CDR1 is MNHNS and CDR2 is SASEGT. V lost 7 bases and J 0 bases, leaving 13 bases between the germline ends. The CDR3 has 15 residues.

V is TRBV2 and J is TRBJ1-1; tentative D call: TRBD1 (6 bases). V was clipped by 2 bases and J by 0 bases, with 16 bases between them. This CDR3 contains 17 residues. Germline loops: CDR1 SNHLY, CDR2 FYNNEI. The CDR3 DNA sequence: TGTGCCAGCAGTGAAACGACAGGCGGTGTCATGAACACTGAAGCTTTCTTT. This codes for CASSETTGGVMNTEAFF.

DNA for the CDR3: TGTGCCAGCAGTTTTTCGGCAGGGCGCAATCAGCCCCAGCATTTT. Translating gives CASSFSAGRNQPQHF. The chain has TRBV28 and TRBJ1-5; a weak D match, TRBD1 (5 bases). The V end lost 3 bases, the J end lost 2 bases, and 11 bases lay between the germline ends. In germline, CDR1 is MDHEN, CDR2 SYDVKM. This CDR3 has 15 amino acids.

V is TRBV25-1 and J is TRBJ2-5; 12 bases align to TRBD1. The germline gives CDR1 MGHDK, CDR2 SYGVNS. J was trimmed by 4 bases and V by 5 bases; bases with no gene match: 8. CDR3 length: 16 residues. The CDR3 sequence: CASSLRGTGGRETQYF. CDR3 coding DNA: TGTGCCAGCAGTCTCCGCGGGACAGGGGGCCGAGAGACCCAGTACTTC.

The chain carries TRBV11-1 and TRBJ2-1, with 7 bases that match TRBD2. V gave up 5 bases and J gave up 9 bases; unmatched junction bases: 4. The CDR3 is made up of 12 amino acids. In germline, CDR1 is SGHAT, CDR2 FQDESV (reference sequence). The CDR3 DNA reads as TGTGCCAGCAGCGGGGGGGTGAGTGAGCAGTTCTTC. It specifies CASSGGVSEQFF.

The gene calls are TRBV7-9 and TRBJ2-1; TRBD1 matches at 7 bases. This CDR3 region has 15 residues. Germline CDR1 SEHNR, CDR2 FQNEAQ (reference sequence). Trimming at V came to 2 bases and at J to 4 bases, leaving 5 bases not matched to a gene. The CDR3 nucleotides read TGTGCCAGCAGCTTATCAGGGGGTACGTACAATGAGCAGTTCTTC. Its translation is CASSLSGGTYNEQFF.

This sequence joins TRBV10-1 and TRBJ2-7; D not resolved. Germline assignment: CDR1 WNHNN and CDR2 SYGVQD (reference sequence). The CDR3 is 13 residues long. V was trimmed by 2 bases and J by 2 bases, leaving 7 bases between them. This chain's CDR3 is CASSEGMTYEQYF. For the CDR3, the DNA is TGCGCCAGCAGTGAGGGCATGACCTACGAGCAGTACTTC.

The chain is built from TRBV4-1 and TRBJ1-4; D ambiguous. This CDR3 has 15 residues. Trimming removed 2 bases at V and 0 bases at J, with 7 bases between. Per the germline V gene, CDR1 is MGHRA and CDR2 is YSYEKL. CDR3 loop: CASSQSTATNEKLFF. In DNA form, the CDR3 reads TGCGCCAGCAGCCAATCCACAGCAACTAATGAAAAACTGTTTTTT.

The V call is TRBV27, the J call TRBJ2-7; TRBD2 agrees at 8 bases. CDR1 and CDR2 (germline): MNHEY, SMNVEV (reference sequence). V trimming: 5 bases; J trimming: 3 bases; junction bases outside the gene matches: 6. CDR3 size: 14 residues. This chain's CDR3 is CASSPLAGLYEQYF. The CDR3 DNA follows: TGTGCCAGCAGTCCGCTAGCGGGTCTCTACGAGCAGTACTTC.

This chain uses TRBV28 with TRBJ1-1; 7 nucleotides match TRBD1. Losses at the gene ends were 11 bases for V and 3 bases for J; bases not matched to a gene: 9. Germline V gives CDR1 MDHEN, CDR2 SYDVKM. This CDR3 has 13 amino acids. CDR3 region: CAGRQGGHTEAFF. The CDR3 DNA follows: TGTGCCGGAAGACAGGGTGGGCACACTGAAGCTTTCTTT.

This chain uses TRBV2 with TRBJ2-3; 14 positions match TRBD2. Germline values: CDR1 SNHLY, CDR2 FYNNEI. The CDR3 is made up of 16 amino acids. V was clipped by 3 bases and J by 3 bases; unmatched bases: 2. CDR3 DNA: TGTGCCAGCAGTGAGGGACTAGCGGGGGAGACAGATACGCAGTATTTT. Its protein product is CASSEGLAGETDTQYF.

This chain joins TRBV5-6 and TRBJ1-5, with D possibly being TRBD1 (6 bases). V was clipped by 5 bases and J by 0 bases, with 18 bases between them. This CDR3 contains 17 residues. Germline CDR1 is SGHDT and CDR2 is YYEEEE. The CDR3 reads CASRPAGEGDSNQPQHF. CDR3 bases: TGTGCCAGCAGGCCGGCAGGGGAAGGGGATAGCAATCAGCCCCAGCATTTT.

This rearrangement joins TRBV5-4 to TRBJ2-7; 10 bases align to TRBD1. J lost 0 bases, V lost 0 bases, and 0 bases had no gene match. In germline, CDR1 is SGHNT, CDR2 YYREEE (reference sequence). CDR3 length: 15 residues. The CDR3 region has the DNA TGTGCCAGCAGCTTGGGGACAGGGGGCTCCTACGAGCAGTACTTC. The encoded protein is CASSLGTGGSYEQYF.

As regards this clone: The sample carries other DNA sequences with the same CDR3. The J gene is TRBJ2-2, the V gene TRBV6-5; tentative D call: TRBD1 (6 bases). The CDR3 is 13 residues long. The germline CDR1 and CDR2 sequences are MNHEY and SVGAGI. Trimming removed 4 bases at V and 5 bases at J, with 8 bases between. The CDR3 reads CASSSRGTGELFF. As DNA, the CDR3 is TGTGCCAGCAGTTCCAGGGGTACCGGGGAGCTGTTTTTT.

This clone was seen a single time. The chain uses TRBV4-3 and TRBJ1-5; 8 bases match TRBD1. CDR1 LGHNA and CDR2 YSLEER come from the germline V gene. J lost 4 bases, V lost 4 bases, and 6 bases had no gene match. The CDR3 sequence is 15 residues long. The CDR3 DNA reads as TGCGCCAGCAGCCTTCACCGACAGGGGAATCAGCCCCAGCATTTT. Protein sequence: CASSLHRQGNQPQHF.

The chain has TRBV11-2 and TRBJ2-7, with D possibly matching TRBD1 (6 bases). Trimming stripped 5 bases from V and 2 bases from J, with 10 bases between. Per germline, CDR1 SGHAT and CDR2 FQNNGV. CDR3 size: 13 residues. The chain's CDR3 is CASSQGSAYEQYF. The CDR3 DNA reads TGTGCCAGCAGCCAGGGGTCCGCCTACGAGCAGTACTTC.

The rearrangement links TRBV6-1 to TRBJ1-5; D is possibly TRBD1 (6 bases). The CDR3 runs 15 residues. Trimming left V 5 bases short and J 0 bases short, with 11 bases between. Per germline, CDR1 MNHNS and CDR2 SASEGT. CDR3 amino acids: CASSLQGNSNQPQHF. The DNA for the CDR3 is TGTGCCAGCAGTTTACAGGGTAATAGCAATCAGCCCCAGCATTTT.